The 28 T cell receptor beta chains listed next were all sequenced from one sample in a study of Graves' ophthalmopathy and Graves' hyperthyroidism. Amplified material comprised TCR beta CDR3 regions derived from RNA transcripts. HTBI primers were used in a first-round RT-PCR, which preceded a second-round multiplex PCR. TCRdb analysed the multiplex PCR reads with MiXCR anew, one entry per CDR3 protein. The profile shows fewer than 350,000 distinct CDR3 sequences, about 17% of them singletons. The material sequenced was peripheral blood. These receptors all stem from an adult man with Graves' ophthalmopathy.

In this sample, this clonotype turned up a few times. One end of the junction fails to match germline, which may point to a read error. This chain uses TRBV4-2 with TRBJ2-5, with TRBD2 matching 8 bases. The CDR3 loop spans 13 amino acids. CDR1 is LGHNA, CDR2 YNFKEQ, per germline. Here the CDR3 reads CASSHPSSGPANF. Written as DNA, the CDR3 is TGTGCCAGCAGCCACCCGTCTAGCGGGCCGGCGAACTTC.

This clonotype was detected ten times or more. This chain connects TRBV5-5 to TRBJ1-2; D not certain. Germline-derived CDR1 and CDR2 are SGHKS and YYEKEE (reference sequence). V shed 4 bases and J shed 0 bases, with 10 bases lying between them. The CDR3 consists of 14 residues. CDR3 DNA sequence: TGTGCCAGCAGCACCGGAGATTCTAACTATGGCTACACCTTC. Protein: CASSTGDSNYGYTF.

This clonotype has ten or more counts. The J gene is TRBJ1-1, the V gene TRBV25-1; weak D call: TRBD1 (5 bases). The V end was cut by 3 bases, the J end by 2 bases, with 13 bases between. The CDR3 extends over 15 amino acids. The germline V gene encodes CDR1 MGHDK and CDR2 SYGVNS. In DNA form, the CDR3 reads TGTGCCAGCAGTGACGGGGGTGATGGTAACACTGAAGCTTTCTTT. Translated, it gives CASSDGGDGNTEAFF.

In this sample, this clonotype turned up many times. The chain employs TRBV30 and TRBJ1-2, with D tentatively TRBD1 (6 bases). V dropped 2 bases and J dropped 5 bases, with 18 bases sitting between them. CDR1 GTSNPN and CDR2 SVGIG come from the germline V gene (reference sequence). The CDR3 is 15 residues long. The CDR3 DNA sequence: TGTGCCTGGAGTTTGATTCCCGGGACATCGTATGGCTACACCTTC. Protein sequence: CAWSLIPGTSYGYTF. The full variable domain, its missing parts supplied by reference TRBV30 and TRBJ1-2, is SQTIHQWPATLVQPVGSPLSLECTVEGTSNPNLYWYRQAAGRGLQLLFYSVGIGQISSEVPQNLSASRPQDRQFILSSKKLLLSDSGFYLCAWSLIPGTSYGYTFGSGTRLTVV.

This clonotype was seen at least ten times. The rearrangement uses TRBV6-5 and TRBJ2-7, with D possibly TRBD1 on 6 matching bases. This CDR3 comprises 13 residues. Germline loops: CDR1 MNHEY, CDR2 SVGAGI. V lost 10 bases, J lost 3 bases, and 16 bases lay in between. CDR3 in DNA: TGTGCCAAGAAGACAGGAGAGGTCTACGAGCAGTACTTC. This encodes CAKKTGEVYEQYF.

This clonotype was found many times. V is TRBV18 and J is TRBJ1-5, with D unresolved. The CDR3 is 15 amino acids. Trimming stripped 4 bases from V and 0 bases from J, with 10 bases between. The germline V gene encodes CDR1 KGHSH and CDR2 LQKENI. The CDR3 loop is CASSREFYSNQPQHF. DNA for the CDR3: TGTGCCAGCTCACGGGAGTTTTATAGCAATCAGCCCCAGCATTTT.

CDR3 loop: CASTGTGFYEQYF. The CDR3 region has the DNA TGTGCCAGCACGGGGACAGGATTCTACGAGCAGTACTTC. The chain employs TRBV6-1 and TRBJ2-7, with 8 bases identical to TRBD1. The CDR3 is 13 residues long. Germline V gene sequence: CDR1 MNHNS, CDR2 SASEGT. The V segment lost 7 bases and the J segment 3 bases; nucleotides outside the gene matches: 5.

This clonotype was seen at least ten times. This sequence joins TRBV9 and TRBJ1-1, with D tentatively TRBD1 (5 bases). CDR1 is SGDLS and CDR2 is YYNGEE in the germline V gene. Trimming stripped 3 bases from V and 5 bases from J, with 20 bases between. There are 16 residues in the CDR3. CDR3 DNA sequence: TGTGCCAGCAGCGCCCGTATGAATCAGGGTGGGACTGAAGCTTTCTTT. This sequence encodes CASSARMNQGGTEAFF.

The V gene is TRBV5-1, the J gene TRBJ2-7, with a possible D match to TRBD2 (6 bases). The CDR3 is 14 residues long. Trimming took 5 bases from V and 3 from J, leaving 15 bases between them. CDR1 SGHRS and CDR2 YFSETQ come from the germline V gene. This CDR3 reads CASSPWGVNYEQYF. In nucleotides, the CDR3 is TGCGCCAGCAGTCCGTGGGGGGTAAACTACGAGCAGTACTTC.

This clonotype was counted ten times or more. The J gene is TRBJ1-2, the V gene TRBV28; D not certain. Germline values: CDR1 MDHEN, CDR2 SYDVKM. Trimming stripped 1 base from V and 8 bases from J, with 8 bases between. This CDR3 comprises 12 residues. The CDR3 loop is CASSLYLGGYTF. The CDR3 DNA sequence: TGTGCCAGCAGTTTATATCTCGGAGGCTACACCTTC.

This clonotype was picked up a small number of times. This chain links TRBV7-2 with TRBJ2-5; D uncertain. The V end lost 2 bases, the J end lost 2 bases, and 12 bases lay between the germline ends. CDR1 is SGHTA and CDR2 is FQGNSA in the germline V gene. The CDR3 totals 15 residues. DNA for the CDR3: TGTGCCAGCAGCTTATCGCCCGCCTCTCAAGAGACCCAGTACTTC. Its protein is CASSLSPASQETQYF.

There are many counts of this clonotype. The chain is built from TRBV5-1 and TRBJ2-7; no firm D call. V shed 3 bases and J shed 4 bases, with 14 bases lying between them. The V gene's germline CDR1 is SGHRS and CDR2 YFSETQ. This CDR3 spans 14 amino acids. The CDR3 DNA follows: TGCGCCAGCAGCTCTGGTGGGTCTGGGTACGAGCAGTACTTC. Translated, it gives CASSSGGSGYEQYF.

This clonotype was seen at least ten times. The chain carries TRBV20-1 and TRBJ1-5, with TRBD1 as a possible D gene (6 bases). Germline CDR1 and CDR2: DFQATT and SNEGSKA (reference sequence). Between the trimmed V and J ends, which lost 6 bases and 0 bases, there was a span of 15 bases. The CDR3 is 15 residues long. CDR3 region: CSAGTGSHSNQPQHF. CDR3 coding DNA: TGCAGTGCCGGCACAGGGTCCCATAGCAATCAGCCCCAGCATTTT.

The table lists this clonotype with many counts. The CDR3 here is CSARGFGYGYTF. CDR3 coding DNA: TGCAGTGCTAGAGGATTCGGCTATGGCTACACCTTC. The chain joins TRBV20-1 to TRBJ1-2, with no clear D. The CDR3 totals 12 residues. The V end lost 1 base, the J end lost 4 bases, and 7 bases lay between the germline ends. Germline assignment: CDR1 DFQATT and CDR2 SNEGSKA (reference sequence).

In this sample, this clonotype turned up many times. The chain couples TRBV28 to TRBJ1-5, with D perhaps TRBD1 (5 bases). CDR1 MDHEN and CDR2 SYDVKM come from the germline V gene. Trimming took 5 bases from V and 1 from J, leaving 12 bases between them. This CDR3 comprises 15 residues. The CDR3 sequence is CASSLLQGSNQPQHF. For the CDR3, the DNA is TGTGCCAGCAGTCTTCTGCAGGGAAGCAATCAGCCCCAGCATTTT.

This clonotype was found many times. This chain joins TRBV14 and TRBJ1-6; no clear D gene. This CDR3 has 14 residues. Germline values: CDR1 SGHDN, CDR2 FVKESK. V was cut by 5 bases and J by 0 bases, with 5 bases left in between. The DNA for the CDR3 is TGTGCCAGCAGCTGGAGCTCCTATAATTCACCCCTCCACTTT. Protein product: CASSWSSYNSPLHF.

This clonotype was counted ten times or more. The CDR3 loop is CASWTANTEAFF. CDR3 nucleotides: TGTGCCAGCTGGACAGCTAACACTGAAGCTTTCTTT. The chain has TRBV27 and TRBJ1-1; D might be TRBD1 (6 bases). The CDR3 is 12 amino acids. Between the trimmed V and J ends, which lost 8 bases and 2 bases, there was a span of 9 bases. Germline assignment: CDR1 MNHEY and CDR2 SMNVEV (reference sequence).

The V and J genes are TRBV4-1 and TRBJ2-5; 8 bases are shared with TRBD2. The CDR3 runs to 14 residues. V trimming: 5 bases; J trimming: 4 bases; junction bases outside the gene matches: 6. CDR1 is MGHRA, CDR2 YSYEKL, per germline. The CDR3 sequence: CASSYRTSLETQYF. As DNA, the CDR3 is TGCGCCAGCAGCTACCGGACTAGCCTAGAGACCCAGTACTTC.

This clonotype was counted at least ten times. The chain uses TRBV24-1 and TRBJ1-3; TRBD1 might be the D (5 bases). Trimming pared 6 bases from V and 2 bases from J, leaving 16 bases between. Germline CDR1 KGHDR, CDR2 SFDVKD. This CDR3 has 16 amino acids. This CDR3 reads CATSTSTIGAGNTIYF. In DNA, the CDR3 is TGTGCCACCAGTACTAGTACGATAGGGGCTGGAAACACCATATATTTT.

In this sample, this clonotype turned up many times. The rearrangement uses TRBV7-3 and TRBJ1-1; D is possibly TRBD1 (6 bases). Germline CDR1 and CDR2: SGHTA and FQGTGA. The CDR3 is 15 amino acids. V lost 6 bases, J lost 5 bases, and 19 bases lay in between. The CDR3 sequence is CASSQRGGQLTEAFF. In DNA, the CDR3 is TGTGCCAGCAGTCAACGAGGGGGGCAGTTGACTGAAGCTTTCTTT.

This clonotype appeared many times. J is TRBJ1-5 and V is TRBV6-2 or TRBV6-3; a possible D gene is TRBD1 (6 bases). V dropped 4 bases and J dropped 9 bases, with 13 bases sitting between them. Per the germline V gene, CDR1 is MNHEY and CDR2 is SVGEGT. This CDR3 has 13 amino acids. The CDR3 loop reads CASSSGGAVPQHF. The CDR3 region has the DNA TGTGCCAGCAGTTCTGGGGGGGCGGTGCCCCAGCATTTT.

This clonotype has ten or more counts. A read error is possible here, since a much larger clone lies one base away. The chain is built from TRBV11-2 and TRBJ1-2; D unclear. This CDR3 region has 15 residues. From germline, CDR1 is SGHAT and CDR2 FQNNGV. The CDR3 DNA reads TGTGCCAACAGCAACCCTCCCTCGCCGACCTATGGCTACACCTTC. This encodes CANSNPPSPTYGYTF.

This clonotype was recorded at least ten times. J is TRBJ2-5 and V is TRBV29-1, with a weak D call TRBD2 (6 bases). V lost 6 bases, J lost 0 bases, and 11 bases lay in between. The length of the CDR3 is 13 residues. The germline gives CDR1 SQVTM, CDR2 ANQGSEA. CDR3 DNA: TGCAGCGTCAAAGGACTATACCAAGAGACCCAGTACTTC. Translated, it gives CSVKGLYQETQYF.

At least ten counts were recorded for this clonotype. The chain combines TRBV6-1 with TRBJ1-1; 8 nucleotides agree with TRBD1. Germline loops: CDR1 MNHNS, CDR2 SASEGT. CDR3 length: 14 amino acids. V lost 4 bases and J lost 1; bases outside the gene matches: 2. In nucleotides, the CDR3 is TGTGCCAGCAGTGGAGGACAGGGGAACACTGAAGCTTTCTTT. Encoded protein: CASSGGQGNTEAFF.

The sample holds many counts of this clonotype. The genes are TRBV7-6 and TRBJ1-1; 9 bases match TRBD1. The V gene end was trimmed by 5 bases and the J gene end by 6 bases; junction bases not matched to a gene: 7. The CDR3 covers 14 residues. Germline CDR1 is SGHVS and CDR2 is FNYEAQ. The CDR3 DNA reads as TGTGCCAGCAGCGGTAGACAGGGGGGCGCTGAAGCTTTCTTT. As protein: CASSGRQGGAEAFF.

This clonotype occurred many times. V gene TRBV5-1 combines with J gene TRBJ2-7; 14 bases align to TRBD2. V lost 5 bases, J lost 1 base, and 11 bases stayed unmatched. Germline lookup yields CDR1 SGHRS and CDR2 YFSETQ. The CDR3 has 18 amino acids. The CDR3: CASRPGLAGDPWSYEQYF. As DNA, the CDR3 is TGCGCCAGCAGACCGGGACTAGCGGGAGACCCTTGGTCCTACGAGCAGTACTTC.

This clonotype was observed at least ten times. The chain links TRBV12-3 or TRBV12-4 to TRBJ1-6; 9 nucleotides match TRBD1. Trimming removed 1 base from V and 7 bases from J; junction bases left unmatched: 5. The CDR3 consists of 16 residues. The CDR3 sequence is CASSLVTGGSNSPLHF. CDR3 bases: TGTGCCAGCAGTTTAGTGACAGGGGGATCGAATTCACCCCTCCACTTT.

This clonotype has a count of ten or more. This sequence joins TRBV5-1 and TRBJ1-1; TRBD1 matches at 8 bases. The CDR3 is made up of 14 amino acids. V gave up 5 bases and J gave up 6 bases; unmatched junction bases: 9. The germline V gene encodes CDR1 SGHRS and CDR2 YFSETQ. CDR3 DNA: TGCGCCAGCAGTTATAGACAGGGGCCGGCTGAAGCTTTCTTT. Translating gives CASSYRQGPAEAFF.